This entry concerns a single T cell receptor beta chain. This specimen comes from a study of control samples from healthy donors and cancer patients. Germline V gene lookup returns CDR1 MNHEY and CDR2 SMNVEV (reference sequence). There are 13 residues in the CDR3. Trimming took 3 bases from V and 5 from J, leaving 10 bases between them. The protocol was immunoSEQ multiplex PCR, while the TCRdb copy is restricted to in-frame clones and leaves out a portion. The profile shows some 90,000 clones, 80% to 95% of them singletons. This clonotype originated in a woman aged 30 to 39 in good health. The chain combines TRBV27 with TRBJ1-2; D is ambiguous. Sequenced input: blood. CDR3 in DNA: TGTGCCAGCAGTTTTCGGGCAAATTATGGCTACACCTTC. This encodes CASSFRANYGYTF.